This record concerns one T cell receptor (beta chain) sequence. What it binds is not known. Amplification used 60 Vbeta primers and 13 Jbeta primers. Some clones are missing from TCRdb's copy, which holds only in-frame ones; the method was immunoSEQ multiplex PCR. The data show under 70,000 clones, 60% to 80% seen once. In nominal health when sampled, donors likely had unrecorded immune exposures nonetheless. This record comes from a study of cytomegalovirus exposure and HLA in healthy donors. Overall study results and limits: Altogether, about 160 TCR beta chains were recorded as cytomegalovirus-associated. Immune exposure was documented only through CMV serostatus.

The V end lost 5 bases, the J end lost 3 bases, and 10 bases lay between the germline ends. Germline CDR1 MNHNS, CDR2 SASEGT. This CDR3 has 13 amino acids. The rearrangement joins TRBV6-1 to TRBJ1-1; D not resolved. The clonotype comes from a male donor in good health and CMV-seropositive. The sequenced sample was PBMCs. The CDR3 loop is CASSSRLDTEAFF. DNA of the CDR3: TGTGCCAGCAGTTCTCGGTTAGACACTGAAGCTTTCTTT.